The 30 T cell receptor beta chains given below trace back to one sample, sequenced in a study of cytomegalovirus exposure and HLA in healthy donors. The PCR ran on 60 Vbeta and 13 Jbeta primers. TCRdb's copy holds only in-frame clones and misses some; the assay was immunoSEQ multiplex PCR. This table holds 160,000 or so clones. The sequencing sample was made of PBMCs. Receptors were obtained from a man under 40 in good health and CMV-seronegative.

The chain joins TRBV6-6 to TRBJ2-7; the D is unclear. The CDR3 runs 12 residues. CDR1 is MNHNY, CDR2 SVGAGI, per germline (reference sequence). Trimming removed 5 bases at V and 6 bases at J, with 11 bases between. The chain's CDR3 is CASSLSAGEQYF. In DNA, the CDR3 is TGTGCCAGCAGTCTATCCGCTGGCGAGCAGTACTTC.

V is TRBV10-3 and J is TRBJ2-5, with D possibly being TRBD1 (6 bases). The assigned J gene may be wrong: the sequence end matches TRBJ2-7 better. Per the germline V gene, CDR1 is ENHRY and CDR2 is SYGVKD. CDR3 length equals 13 residues. CDR3 nucleotide sequence: TGTGCCATCCGCGGAAATACAGGGAACGAGCAGTACTTC. Amino acid sequence: CAIRGNTGNEQYF.

The V call is TRBV7-3, the J call TRBJ2-3, with TRBD2 matching over 7 bases. The J segment lost 4 bases and the V segment lost 3 bases, leaving 4 bases of the junction unmatched. The CDR3 runs to 14 residues. Germline values: CDR1 SGHTA, CDR2 FQGTGA. CDR3: CASSFVRESDTQYF. Here the CDR3 DNA reads TGTGCCAGCAGCTTCGTGCGGGAGTCAGATACGCAGTATTTT.

The rearrangement links TRBV6-4 to TRBJ2-3; TRBD2 aligns across 7 bases. Germline CDR1 reads MRHNA; CDR2 reads SNTAGT. This CDR3 spans 16 amino acids. Trimming at V came to 0 bases and at J to 3 bases, leaving 6 bases not matched to a gene. DNA for the CDR3: TGTGCCAGCAGTGACTCGTCGGGAGGTGGTACAGATACGCAGTATTTT. Translated: CASSDSSGGGTDTQYF.

This chain connects TRBV30 to TRBJ2-7; D gene uncertain. Germline assignment: CDR1 GTSNPN and CDR2 SVGIG (reference sequence). CDR3 length: 12 residues. Deletions cut 1 base from V and 3 bases from J, with 7 bases between. The CDR3 DNA reads as TGTGCCTGGAGTGACAATCACTACGAGCAGTACTTC. Its translation is CAWSDNHYEQYF.

The genes are TRBV11-1 and TRBJ1-1; 7 bases agree with TRBD1. The V and J ends lost 5 bases and 3 bases, in that order; junction bases with no gene match: 9. The CDR3 covers 15 residues. Germline V CDR1 and CDR2: SGHAT, FQDESV (reference sequence). CDR3 region: CASSPDRVSYTEAFF. CDR3 in DNA: TGTGCCAGCAGCCCCGACAGGGTGTCGTACACTGAAGCTTTCTTT.

This rearrangement joins TRBV18 to TRBJ2-7, with TRBD1 matching over 7 bases. The germline V gene encodes CDR1 KGHSH and CDR2 LQKENI. J lost 2 bases, V lost 0 bases, and 7 bases had no gene match. The CDR3 is 16 amino acids. The DNA of the CDR3 is TGTGCCAGCTCACCACCGGGGGTCAGGGGGACCTACGAGCAGTACTTC. This encodes CASSPPGVRGTYEQYF.

This rearrangement joins TRBV5-1 to TRBJ1-2, with D unresolved. The CDR3 is 14 residues long. Germline lookup yields CDR1 SGHRS and CDR2 YFSETQ. V shed 3 bases and J shed 4 bases, with 13 bases lying between them. The CDR3: CASSSSVAAYGYTF. The CDR3 DNA follows: TGCGCCAGCAGCTCATCAGTAGCGGCCTATGGCTACACCTTC.

V gene TRBV27 combines with J gene TRBJ1-1; a weak D match, TRBD1 (5 bases). The length of the CDR3 is 14 residues. Per the germline V gene, CDR1 is MNHEY and CDR2 is SMNVEV (reference sequence). The ends were cut back, 3 bases at V and 1 base at J, with 9 bases in the middle. The CDR3 bases are TGTGCCAGCAGTTTCTCCGGACAGAACACTGAAGCTTTCTTT. Its translation is CASSFSGQNTEAFF.

V and J are TRBV7-9 and TRBJ1-4, with 9 bases aligning to TRBD1. The V segment lost 0 bases and the J segment 7 bases; nucleotides outside the gene matches: 3. Germline CDR1 and CDR2: SEHNR and FQNEAQ (reference sequence). This CDR3 region has 15 residues. The CDR3 loop is CASSLARDRVEKLFF. The CDR3 DNA is TGTGCCAGCAGCTTAGCACGGGACAGGGTTGAAAAACTGTTTTTT.

The chain employs TRBV23-1 and TRBJ1-6; D might be TRBD1 (5 bases). TRBV23-1 is placed among ORFs of uncertain function. CDR3 size: 15 residues. V lost 0 bases, J lost 8 bases, and 11 bases lay in between. The CDR3 region has the DNA TGCGCCAGCAGTCAATCCAGACAGTTTCATTCACCCCTCCACTTT. Translation: CASSQSRQFHSPLHF.

This chain connects TRBV29-1 to TRBJ1-5, with D perhaps TRBD1 (6 bases). There are 13 residues in the CDR3. The V end was cut by 3 bases, the J end by 7 bases, with 13 bases between. CDR1 and CDR2 (germline): SQVTM, ANQGSEA. For the CDR3, the DNA is TGCAGCGTTGAGGAGGGGGAGGGACAGCCCCAGCATTTT. Translation: CSVEEGEGQPQHF.

As DNA, the CDR3 is TGCGCCAGCAGCTTCACCGGGACAGGGGGCCCGCGGCGGGGTAATGAAAAACTGTTTTTT. Its protein product is CASSFTGTGGPRRGNEKLFF. The chain uses TRBV5-1 and TRBJ1-4, with TRBD1 matching 12 bases. CDR1 is SGHRS and CDR2 is YFSETQ in the germline V gene. CDR3 length: 20 residues. V shed 2 bases, J shed 4 bases, and the junction held 15 bases outside the gene matches. The variable domain in full, completed from reference TRBV5-1 and TRBJ1-4, reads KAGVTQTPRYLIKTRGQQVTLSCSPISGHRSVSWYQQTPGQGLQFLFEYFSETQRNKGNFPGRFSGRQFSNSRSEMNVSTLELGDSALYLCASSFTGTGGPRRGNEKLFFGSGTQLSVL.

The chain couples TRBV18 to TRBJ1-2; 10 nucleotides align to TRBD1. The trim removed 2 bases at V and 5 bases at J, leaving 5 bases unmatched. Germline assignment: CDR1 KGHSH and CDR2 LQKENI. The length of the CDR3 is 15 residues. CDR3 amino acids: CASSPGGTGAYGYTF. The DNA for the CDR3 is TGTGCCAGCTCACCAGGCGGGACAGGGGCATATGGCTACACCTTC.

The gene calls are TRBV5-8 and TRBJ1-5; 10 bases line up with TRBD1. The junction had 6 bases not matched to a gene; V was cut back by 4 bases and J by 5 bases. CDR1 and CDR2 from the germline V gene are SGHTS and YDEGEE. The CDR3 spans 15 residues. The CDR3 spells CASSLKTGGDQPQHF. In nucleotides, the CDR3 is TGTGCCAGCAGCCTTAAGACAGGGGGCGATCAGCCCCAGCATTTT.

The V gene is TRBV7-6, the J gene TRBJ2-1; D is unclear. CDR1 and CDR2 from the germline V gene are SGHVS and FNYEAQ. This CDR3 spans 11 amino acids. Trimming shortened V by 1 base and J by 9 bases, and 4 bases separated the two germline ends. The CDR3 sequence: CASSLGSEQFF. CDR3 DNA sequence: TGTGCCAGCAGCTTAGGGAGTGAGCAGTTCTTC.

CDR3 protein: CASSQRVGTDTQYF. The CDR3 coding sequence is TGTGCCAGCAGCCAACGGGTTGGCACAGATACGCAGTATTTT. The rearrangement joins TRBV7-2 to TRBJ2-3; D is undetermined. The V and J ends lost 5 bases and 1 base respectively, with 10 bases between them. This CDR3 has 14 residues. Germline CDR1 is SGHTA and CDR2 is FQGNSA. Full variable domain (outside the CDR3, taken from reference TRBV7-2 and TRBJ2-3): GAGVSQSPSNKVTEKGKDVELRCDPISGHTALYWYRQSLGQGLEFLIYFQGNSAPDKSGLPSDRFSAERTGGSVSTLTIQRTQQEDSAVYLCASSQRVGTDTQYFGPGTRLTVL.

V usage is TRBV7-6 and J usage is TRBJ2-5; TRBD2 matches 8 bases. This CDR3 comprises 15 residues. Germline lookup yields CDR1 SGHVS and CDR2 FNYEAQ. Losses at the gene ends were 2 bases for V and 5 bases for J; bases not matched to a gene: 7. CDR3 sequence: CASSLTSGGPETQYF. The CDR3 nucleotides read TGTGCCAGCAGCTTAACCTCGGGAGGGCCCGAGACCCAGTACTTC. Drawing the rest from reference TRBV7-6 and TRBJ2-5, the complete variable domain is GAGVSQSPRYKVTKRGQDVALRCDPISGHVSLYWYRQALGQGPEFLTYFNYEAQQDKSGLPNDRFSAERPEGSISTLTIQRTEQRDSAMYRCASSLTSGGPETQYFGPGTRLLVL.

The J gene is TRBJ1-1, the V gene TRBV6-5; D ambiguous. From germline, CDR1 is MNHEY and CDR2 SVGAGI. The CDR3 consists of 13 residues. The germline V and J ends were trimmed by 0 bases and 1 base, with 3 bases remaining between them. CDR3 protein: CASSYSQNTEAFF. CDR3 DNA: TGTGCCAGCAGTTACTCCCAGAACACTGAAGCTTTCTTT.

V and J are TRBV25-1 and TRBJ2-1; 13 bases are shared with TRBD2. Germline loops: CDR1 MGHDK, CDR2 SYGVNS. The CDR3 is 18 residues long. V lost 3 bases and J lost 3; bases outside the gene matches: 8. CDR3 loop: CASSERPGLAGRYNEQFF. The CDR3 region has the DNA TGTGCCAGCAGTGAGAGACCGGGACTAGCGGGACGCTACAATGAGCAGTTCTTC.

The chain joins TRBV4-3 to TRBJ2-3; perhaps TRBD2 as D (5 bases). Per the germline V gene, CDR1 is LGHNA and CDR2 is YSLEER. The CDR3 extends over 14 amino acids. Trimming pared 0 bases from V and 3 bases from J, leaving 7 bases between. The CDR3 spells CASSQDTGTDTQYF. Here the CDR3 DNA reads TGCGCCAGCAGCCAAGATACGGGGACAGATACGCAGTATTTT.

This CDR3 is CAWSMLARKETQYF. The DNA for the CDR3 is TGTGCCTGGAGTATGTTAGCTCGCAAAGAGACCCAGTACTTC. The V call is TRBV30, the J call TRBJ2-5; no clear D. Deletions cut 2 bases from V and 3 bases from J, with 13 bases between. In germline, CDR1 is GTSNPN, CDR2 SVGIG (reference sequence). The CDR3 contains 14 residues.

V usage is TRBV19 and J usage is TRBJ1-2; 7 nucleotides align to TRBD1. CDR1 and CDR2 (germline): LNHDA, SQIVND (reference sequence). Trimming at V came to 7 bases and at J to 4 bases, leaving 6 bases not matched to a gene. The CDR3 sequence is 13 residues long. The CDR3 DNA is TGTGCCAGTAAGGCAGGGGGAGCCTATGGCTACACCTTC. It encodes CASKAGGAYGYTF. The whole variable domain, filled in from reference TRBV19 and TRBJ1-2, reads DGGITQSPKYLFRKEGQNVTLSCEQNLNHDAMYWYRQDPGQGLRLIYYSQIVNDFQKGDIAEGYSVSREKKESFPLTVTSAQKNPTAFYLCASKAGGAYGYTFGSGTRLTVV.

The CDR3 reads CASSLLSRPQYF. DNA for the CDR3: TGTGCCAGCAGCTTGCTTAGCCGGCCCCAGTACTTC. The rearrangement joins TRBV7-2 to TRBJ2-5; unclear D gene. There are 12 residues in the CDR3. Germline loops: CDR1 SGHTA, CDR2 FQGNSA. V gave up 3 bases and J gave up 9 bases, with 11 bases separating them.

V and J are TRBV9 and TRBJ2-3, with 10 bases identical to TRBD2. The germline V gene has CDR1 SGDLS and CDR2 YYNGEE. The CDR3 has 16 residues. V lost 5 bases, J lost 3 bases, and 9 bases stayed unmatched. The CDR3 sequence: CASSSGLAAETDTQYF. The CDR3 nucleotides are TGTGCCAGCAGTTCCGGACTAGCGGCGGAGACAGATACGCAGTATTTT.

The chain has TRBV2 and TRBJ2-7; TRBD2 agrees at 9 bases. Germline lookup yields CDR1 SNHLY and CDR2 FYNNEI. The length of the CDR3 is 19 residues. Trimming removed 6 bases from V and 3 bases from J; junction bases left unmatched: 21. CDR3 DNA: TGTGCCAGCAGAGAGGATTATATGATTAGCGGGAGATTAATCTACGAGCAGTACTTC. It specifies CASREDYMISGRLIYEQYF. Full variable domain (rest looked up from reference TRBV2 and TRBJ2-7): EPEVTQTPSHQVTQMGQEVILRCVPISNHLYFYWYRQILGQKVEFLVSFYNNEISEKSEIFDDQFSVERPDGSNFTLKIRSTKLEDSAMYFCASREDYMISGRLIYEQYFGPGTRLTVT.

This rearrangement joins TRBV6-4 to TRBJ2-3; 9 bases fit TRBD1. V was clipped by 6 bases and J by 6 bases; unmatched bases: 7. The CDR3 loop spans 14 amino acids. From germline, CDR1 is MRHNA and CDR2 SNTAGT. The CDR3 nucleotides are TGTGCCAGCAGAGCCACAGGGGGCCGGGATACGCAGTATTTT. Protein: CASRATGGRDTQYF.

Note on this clone: This CDR3 is also generated by other DNA sequences in the sample. V usage is TRBV6-1 and J usage is TRBJ2-7; 10 bases align to TRBD2. Germline V gene sequence: CDR1 MNHNS, CDR2 SASEGT. J gave up 5 bases and V 1 base, and 17 bases lay outside the gene matches. This CDR3 contains 19 residues. The CDR3 sequence is CASSEEGLAGVGGGDEQYF. DNA for the CDR3: TGTGCCAGCAGTGAAGAGGGGCTAGCGGGAGTTGGGGGAGGTGACGAGCAGTACTTC.

The CDR3 DNA reads as TGTGCCAGCAGCTTGAGGACTAGCGCTTCCAAAGATACGCAGTATTTT. Translation: CASSLRTSASKDTQYF. The chain links TRBV5-6 to TRBJ2-3; 9 bases agree with TRBD2. Germline values: CDR1 SGHDT, CDR2 YYEEEE. The CDR3 runs to 16 residues. The junction had 8 bases not matched to a gene; V was cut back by 1 base and J by 5 bases.

This sequence joins TRBV10-3 and TRBJ1-1; tentatively, D is TRBD1 (5 bases). Looked up from germline, CDR1 is ENHRY and CDR2 is SYGVKD. The CDR3 runs to 16 residues. V was clipped by 6 bases and J by 1 base, with 18 bases between them. CDR3 in DNA: TGTGCCATCAGCGTGGGAGGGACGGCTGGGAACACTGAAGCTTTCTTT. Protein product: CAISVGGTAGNTEAFF.